The clone carrying this T cell receptor beta chain was seen only once. The sample originates from a study of cytomegalovirus exposure and HLA in healthy donors. V was pared by 0 bases and J by 7 bases, with 15 bases between. The CDR3 runs 15 residues. Germline V gene sequence: CDR1 SGHAT, CDR2 FQDESV (reference sequence). Primers included in the PCR were 60 Vbeta and 13 Jbeta primers. This table comes from immunoSEQ multiplex PCR, and its TCRdb copy is limited to in-frame clones, with some not included. The data contain 200,000 to 300,000 clones, 82% of them singletons. This receptor was identified in a woman aged 35 to 49 in good health and CMV-seropositive. V is TRBV11-1 and J is TRBJ2-5; TRBD1 might be the D (5 bases). Material: PBMCs. Here the CDR3 reads CASSLALAAQGTQYF. The DNA for the CDR3 is TGTGCCAGCAGCTTAGCGCTGGCAGCCCAGGGGACCCAGTACTTC.